The table lists the clone carrying this TCR beta chain with a few counts. Its cognate antigen is unknown. The data stem from a study of cytomegalovirus exposure and HLA in healthy donors. At the level of the study: One earlier analysis, a look at roughly 180 million T cells, found 117 million unique TCR beta sequences.

Regarding the study as a whole: Apparent HLA restriction characterized most CMV-associated TCR beta chains in a later analysis. It emerged from a later analysis that several of the most significant clusters appeared to be linked to common viral pathogens.

The PCR had 60 Vbeta and 13 Jbeta primers. Generated by immunoSEQ multiplex PCR, the TCRdb table keeps only in-frame clones and is missing some. The data hold about 130,000 clones, with roughly a sixth observed a single time. The CDR3 is 14 amino acids. In germline, CDR1 is WSHSY, CDR2 SAAADI. The V and J ends lost 6 bases and 0 bases, in that order; junction bases with no gene match: 5. The V gene is TRBV10-2, the J gene TRBJ2-7; 7 bases are a match to TRBD1. Sequencing was carried out using PBMCs. The TCR originated in a female donor in good health and CMV-seropositive. The CDR3 DNA reads as TGCGCCAGCAGCTGGGGGACAGTCTCCTACGAGCAGTACTTC. Its translation: CASSWGTVSYEQYF.